The 8 T cell receptor beta chains below were found in one sample sequenced in a study of T cell responses to AZD1222 COVID-19 vaccine. Clones were sequenced by immunoSEQ multiplex PCR, and TCRdb holds only the in-frame ones, with some missing. The table lists some 170,000 clones, 85% to 95% of them singletons. The sample in question was peripheral blood, obtained 28 days after the second dose of the MenACWY control vaccine. The receptor source for this set is an adult who received the MenACWY meningococcal vaccine as a control.

The chain uses TRBV15 and TRBJ2-5; the match to TRBD1 covers 8 bases. Germline trimming cut 1 base from V and 5 bases from J; bases unmatched to any gene: 15. Germline assignment: CDR1 LNHNV and CDR2 YYDKDF (reference sequence). This CDR3 contains 18 residues. The CDR3 nucleotides are TGTGCCACCAGCAGAGCCCAGGGGGCGGGCCCCGGGGTTGAGACCCAGTACTTC. Residues: CATSRAQGAGPGVETQYF.

This chain links TRBV28 with TRBJ2-7; D possibly corresponds to TRBD1 (6 bases). The CDR3 spans 14 residues. CDR1 and CDR2 from the germline V gene are MDHEN and SYDVKM. The V and J ends lost 3 bases and 6 bases respectively, with 15 bases between them. CDR3 residues: CASSFGQLLGEQYF. The CDR3 bases are TGTGCCAGCAGTTTCGGACAGCTATTGGGCGAGCAGTACTTC.

This chain uses TRBV15 with TRBJ1-2; D remains unclear. Trimming removed 6 bases from V and 4 bases from J, with 6 bases in between. The CDR3 totals 11 residues. Germline CDR1 reads LNHNV; CDR2 reads YYDKDF (reference sequence). The CDR3 reads CATRAGYGYTF. The CDR3 DNA is TGTGCCACCAGGGCGGGCTATGGCTACACCTTC.

The chain uses TRBV19 and TRBJ1-5; 7 nucleotides agree with TRBD1. CDR1 is LNHDA and CDR2 is SQIVND in the germline V gene (reference sequence). The CDR3 runs to 14 residues. With V trimmed by 6 bases and J by 1 base, 3 bases remained unmatched. The CDR3 DNA sequence: TGTGCCAGTAGGACGACAGGGAGCAATCAGCCCCAGCATTTT. Its translation: CASRTTGSNQPQHF.

This chain links TRBV19 with TRBJ1-4; D is undetermined. CDR3 length: 16 amino acids. From germline, CDR1 is LNHDA and CDR2 SQIVND (reference sequence). Deletions cut 6 bases from V and 8 bases from J, with 22 bases between. In nucleotides, the CDR3 is TGTGCCAGTAGGCCCGGGGAAAGTCTCGGTCGCGAAAAACTGTTTTTT. This translates into CASRPGESLGREKLFF.

The V and J genes are TRBV6-5 and TRBJ2-7; either TRBD1 or TRBD2 may fit D (6 bases each). The CDR3 length is 14 residues. V lost 6 bases and J lost 5, with 17 bases in between. Germline CDR1 reads MNHEY; CDR2 reads SVGAGI. The CDR3 nucleotides are TGTGCCAGCAGCGCTATGGGGGGCCGGAACGAGCAGTACTTC. Its translation: CASSAMGGRNEQYF.

The chain recombines TRBV2 with TRBJ1-1; no firm D call. Trimming pared 2 bases from V and 8 bases from J, leaving 12 bases between. CDR1 and CDR2 (germline): SNHLY, FYNNEI. The CDR3 sequence is 13 residues long. CDR3 nucleotide sequence: TGTGCCAGCAGTGAATATGGCTCCCGGGAAGCTTTCTTT. It yields the protein CASSEYGSREAFF.

V usage is TRBV5-1 and J usage is TRBJ2-1, with 12 nucleotides matching TRBD2. The germline CDR1 and CDR2 sequences are SGHRS and YFSETQ. CDR3 size: 14 residues. With V trimmed by 4 bases and J by 10 bases, 6 bases remained unmatched. The CDR3 DNA is TGCGCCAGCAGCGCCTCGGGACTAGCGGGCGAGCAGTTCTTC. The encoded protein is CASSASGLAGEQFF. The full variable domain, in which reference TRBV5-1 and TRBJ2-1 provide the parts outside the CDR3, is KAGVTQTPRYLIKTRGQQVTLSCSPISGHRSVSWYQQTPGQGLQFLFEYFSETQRNKGNFPGRFSGRQFSNSRSEMNVSTLELGDSALYLCASSASGLAGEQFFGPGTRLTVL.